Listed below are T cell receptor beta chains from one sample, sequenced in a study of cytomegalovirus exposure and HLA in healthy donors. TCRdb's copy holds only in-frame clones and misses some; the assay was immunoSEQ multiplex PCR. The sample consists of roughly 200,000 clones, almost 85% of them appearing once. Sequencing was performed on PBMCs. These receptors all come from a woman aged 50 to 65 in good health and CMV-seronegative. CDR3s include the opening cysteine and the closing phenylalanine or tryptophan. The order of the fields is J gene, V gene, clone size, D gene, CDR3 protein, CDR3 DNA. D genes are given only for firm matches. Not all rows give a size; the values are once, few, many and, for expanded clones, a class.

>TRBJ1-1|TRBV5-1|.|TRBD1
CASSPQGQGDTEAFF
TGCGCCAGCAGCCCGCAGGGACAGGGGGACACTGAAGCTTTCTTT
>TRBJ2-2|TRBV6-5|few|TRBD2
CASLAGEAGELFF
TGTGCCAGCTTAGCGGGAGAAGCCGGGGAGCTGTTTTTT
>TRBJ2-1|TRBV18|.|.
CASSPGTNEQFF
TGTGCCAGCTCACCCGGGACTAATGAGCAGTTCTTC
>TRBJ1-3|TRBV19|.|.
CASSFLGGTGNTIYF
TGTGCCAGTAGTTTCCTCGGGGGTACTGGAAACACCATATATTTT
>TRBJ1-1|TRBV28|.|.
CASSSASRNTEAFF
TGTGCCAGCAGTTCAGCGAGTCGGAACACTGAAGCTTTCTTT
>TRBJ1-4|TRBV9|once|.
CASSAVTGMGEKLFF
TGTGCCAGCAGCGCTGTAACAGGGATGGGTGAAAAACTGTTTTTT
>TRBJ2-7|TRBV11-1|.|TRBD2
CASSPTGGSWPSYEQYF
TGTGCCAGCAGCCCTACGGGAGGCAGTTGGCCATCCTACGAGCAGTACTTC
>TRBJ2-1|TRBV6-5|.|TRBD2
CASRLAGGSYNEQFF
TGTGCCAGCAGACTAGCGGGAGGGTCCTACAATGAGCAGTTCTTC
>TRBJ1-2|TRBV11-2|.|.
CASSLAPDYGYTF
TGTGCCAGCAGCTTAGCCCCAGACTATGGCTACACCTTC
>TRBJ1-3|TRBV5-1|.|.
CASSPGTIEGSRNTIYF
TGCGCCAGCAGCCCGGGGACAATAGAAGGAAGCAGAAACACCATATATTTT
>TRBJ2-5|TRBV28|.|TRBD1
CASSLLQGFQYF
TGTGCCAGCAGTTTACTACAGGGGTTCCAGTACTTC
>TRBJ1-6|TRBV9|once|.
CASSSSVSPLHF
TGTGCCAGCAGCTCCTCGGTTTCACCCCTCCACTTT
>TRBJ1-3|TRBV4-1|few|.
CASSLGLGGSGNTIYF
TGCGCCAGCAGCCTAGGCCTCGGCGGCTCTGGAAACACCATATATTTT
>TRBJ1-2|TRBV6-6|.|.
CASMPWGDGGYTF
TGTGCCAGCATGCCTTGGGGGGACGGCGGCTACACCTTC
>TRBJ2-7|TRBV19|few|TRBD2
CASSPGSGSSYEQYF
TGTGCCAGTAGTCCCGGTAGCGGGAGCTCCTACGAGCAGTACTTC
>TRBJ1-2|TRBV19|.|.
CASSPRQAASGYTF
TGTGCCAGTAGCCCTCGACAGGCAGCTAGTGGCTACACCTTC
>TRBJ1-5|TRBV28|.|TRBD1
CASIPGGIRGLSQPQHF
TGTGCCAGCATCCCTGGGGGGATCAGGGGGCTTAGTCAGCCCCAGCATTTT
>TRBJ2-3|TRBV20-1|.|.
CSAQEDTQYF
TGCAGTGCTCAGGAAGATACGCAGTATTTT
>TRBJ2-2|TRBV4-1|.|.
CASSQVDRELFF
TGCGCCAGCAGCCAGGTAGACAGGGAGCTGTTTTTT
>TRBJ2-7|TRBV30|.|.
CAWSDVIGHYYEQYF
TGTGCCTGGAGTGATGTTATTGGACACTATTACGAGCAGTACTTC
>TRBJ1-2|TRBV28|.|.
CASTLPGFGYTF
TGTGCCAGCACCCTCCCAGGGTTTGGCTACACCTTC
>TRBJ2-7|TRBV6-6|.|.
CASSYRQVLDYEQYF
TGTGCCAGCAGTTACAGACAGGTCTTAGACTACGAGCAGTACTTC
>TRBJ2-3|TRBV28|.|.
CASSIPNSDTQYF
TGTGCCAGCAGTATACCTAACTCAGATACGCAGTATTTT
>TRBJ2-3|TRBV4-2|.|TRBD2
CASSKGLAGLSYRTDTQYF
TGTGCCAGCAGCAAGGGACTAGCGGGGCTATCCTACCGCACAGATACGCAGTATTTT
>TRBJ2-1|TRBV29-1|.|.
CSVVGSPSSYNEQFF
TGCAGCGTTGTCGGTAGCCCAAGCTCCTACAATGAGCAGTTCTTC
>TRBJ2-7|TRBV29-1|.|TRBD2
CSVPKEASGTYEQYF
TGCAGCGTCCCTAAGGAGGCTAGCGGGACCTACGAGCAGTACTTC
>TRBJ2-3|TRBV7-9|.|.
CASSFDSPTDTQYF
TGTGCCAGCAGCTTTGACAGCCCGACAGATACGCAGTATTTT
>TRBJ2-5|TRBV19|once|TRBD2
CASSILAGQETQYF
TGTGCCAGTAGTATCCTAGCGGGCCAAGAGACCCAGTACTTC
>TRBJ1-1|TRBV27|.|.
CASSLSRVVIGSEAFF
TGTGCCAGCAGTTTATCCAGGGTGGTAATTGGGTCTGAAGCTTTCTTT
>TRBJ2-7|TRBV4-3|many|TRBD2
CASSQEASGVYEQYF
TGCGCCAGCAGCCAAGAGGCCAGCGGGGTCTACGAGCAGTACTTC
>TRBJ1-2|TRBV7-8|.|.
CASSPSQNYGYTF
TGTGCCAGCAGCCCCTCGCAGAACTATGGCTACACCTTC
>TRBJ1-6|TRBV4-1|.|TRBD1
CASSLHQGDNSPLHF
TGCGCCAGCAGCCTTCACCAGGGGGATAATTCACCCCTCCACTTT
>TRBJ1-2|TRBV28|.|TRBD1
CASTKVVGTGRETNYGYTF
TGTGCCAGCACCAAAGTAGTGGGGACAGGGAGGGAGACTAACTATGGCTACACCTTC
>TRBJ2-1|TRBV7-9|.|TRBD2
CASTPTSADEQFF
TGTGCCAGCACCCCCACTAGCGCGGATGAGCAGTTCTTC
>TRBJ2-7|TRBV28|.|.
CASSFHRDSYEQYF
TGTGCCAGCAGTTTCCACAGGGATTCGTACGAGCAGTACTTC
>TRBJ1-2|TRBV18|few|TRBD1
CASSEGQEGGYTF
TGTGCCAGCTCGGAGGGACAGGAGGGCGGCTACACCTTC
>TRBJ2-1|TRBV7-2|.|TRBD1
CASSPWTGGYNEQFF
TGTGCCAGCAGCCCCTGGACAGGGGGTTACAATGAGCAGTTCTTC
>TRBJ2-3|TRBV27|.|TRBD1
CASSLTGGQDTQYF
TGTGCCAGCAGTCTGACAGGGGGCCAAGATACGCAGTATTTT
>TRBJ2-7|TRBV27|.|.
CASRNPWSSHYEQYF
TGTGCCAGCCGCAACCCATGGAGTTCCCACTACGAGCAGTACTTC
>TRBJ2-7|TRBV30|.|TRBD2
CAWSSPGLAGYEQYF
TGTGCCTGGAGTTCTCCGGGACTAGCGGGTTACGAGCAGTACTTC
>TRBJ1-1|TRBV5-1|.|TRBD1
CASSLQGDLTEAFF
TGCGCCAGCAGCTTGCAGGGGGACCTCACTGAAGCTTTCTTT
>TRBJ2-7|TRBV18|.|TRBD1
CASCKRQGVDEQYF
TGTGCCAGCTGTAAGCGACAGGGCGTGGACGAGCAGTACTTC
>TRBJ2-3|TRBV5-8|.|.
CASSLKKGGTDTQYF
TGTGCCAGCAGCTTGAAAAAGGGGGGCACAGATACGCAGTATTTT
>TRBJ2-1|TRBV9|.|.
CASSVEGLRGHNEQFF
TGTGCCAGCAGCGTAGAGGGACTGAGGGGTCACAATGAGCAGTTCTTC
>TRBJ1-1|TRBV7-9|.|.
CASSSVQGRNTEAFF
TGTGCCAGCAGCTCCGTTCAGGGGAGGAACACTGAAGCTTTCTTT
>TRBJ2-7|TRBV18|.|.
CASSQQGGPIYEQYF
TGTGCCAGCTCTCAACAGGGGGGGCCTATCTACGAGCAGTACTTC
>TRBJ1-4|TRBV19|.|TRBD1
CASSMGTVNEKLFF
TGTGCCAGTAGTATGGGGACAGTCAATGAAAAACTGTTTTTT
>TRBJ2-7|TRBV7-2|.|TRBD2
CASSPRLAGADEQYF
TGTGCCAGCAGCCCTAGACTAGCGGGAGCCGACGAGCAGTACTTC
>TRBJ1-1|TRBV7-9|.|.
CASRRQANTEAFF
TGTGCCAGCAGAAGACAGGCGAACACTGAAGCTTTCTTT
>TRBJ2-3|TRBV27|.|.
CASSSISDTQYF
TGTGCCAGCAGTTCCATTTCAGATACGCAGTATTTT
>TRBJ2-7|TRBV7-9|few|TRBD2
CASRSGTNEQYF
TGTGCCAGCAGATCAGGGACTAACGAGCAGTACTTC
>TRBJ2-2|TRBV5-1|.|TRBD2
CASSLLAGTNTGELFF
TGCGCCAGCAGCTTACTAGCGGGAACGAACACCGGGGAGCTGTTTTTT
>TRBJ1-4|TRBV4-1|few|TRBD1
CASSQQTGTGNEKLFF
TGCGCCAGCAGCCAACAGACCGGGACAGGGAATGAAAAACTGTTTTTT